This T cell receptor beta chain comes out of a study of shared clonotypes between healthy human individuals. Turning to the study itself: CD4 naive cells filled three plates per donor, CD4 memory three, CD8 naive two and CD8 memory one.

This clone was seen only a few times. What it binds is unknown. V lost 0 bases, J lost 4 bases, and 9 bases lay in between. CDR3 length equals 14 residues. Germline CDR1 reads SGHAT; CDR2 reads FQNNGV. Points from the study as a whole: Naive CD4 clonotype sharing across four donors was around 5%.

Profiling relied on immunoSEQ multiplex PCR, and the TCRdb table lists in-frame clones only, not all of them. The sample has more than 550,000 clones; over 55% are singletons. Sequencing used memory CD4+ T cells sorted from blood. Subset meaning: CD45RA-negative fraction. The TCR comes from a woman aged 25-40 years in good health. The chain couples TRBV11-2 to TRBJ1-1; D is perhaps TRBD1 (6 bases). The CDR3 region is CASSLEGGVTEAFF. For the CDR3, the DNA is TGTGCCAGCAGCTTAGAAGGGGGGGTCACTGAAGCTTTCTTT. Together with reference TRBV11-2 and TRBJ1-1, the CDR3 gives the full variable domain: EAGVAQSPRYKIIEKRQSVAFWCNPISGHATLYWYQQILGQGPKLLIQFQNNGVVDDSQLPKDRFSAERLKGVDSTLKIQPAKLEDSAVYLCASSLEGGVTEAFFGQGTRLTVV.